A single sample gave rise to the 26 T cell receptor beta chains below, sequenced in a study of shared clonotypes between healthy human individuals. Method: immunoSEQ multiplex PCR; TCRdb's copy keeps in-frame clones and lacks some. The sample lists 2 million to 2.5 million clones, 80% to 95% seen once, with 0.39% in the top ten. Sequencing used naive CD4+ T cells from PBMCs. Subset described: CD45RA+ positively selected. The receptors here all came from a man younger than 35 in good health. Some clones in this sample may be carry-over from other donors' samples.

The chain links TRBV29-1 to TRBJ1-1; possibly TRBD1 for D (6 bases). Germline loops: CDR1 SQVTM, CDR2 ANQGSEA. The germline V and J ends were trimmed by 5 bases and 11 bases, with 15 bases remaining between them. The CDR3 contains 11 residues. CDR3 protein: CSVHLEGGAFF. CDR3 DNA: TGCAGCGTTCATCTAGAGGGGGGCGCTTTCTTT. The full variable domain, in which reference TRBV29-1 and TRBJ1-1 provide the parts outside the CDR3, is SAVISQKPSRDICQRGTSLTIQCQVDSQVTMMFWYRQQPGQSLTLIATANQGSEATYESGFVIDKFPISRPNLTFSTLTVSNMSPEDSSIYLCSVHLEGGAFFGQGTRLTVV.

The chain is built from TRBV28 and TRBJ1-2; D is unresolved. Germline CDR1 MDHEN, CDR2 SYDVKM. The CDR3 runs to 14 residues. V lost 5 bases and J lost 7, with 17 bases in between. CDR3 in amino acids: CASSLLRSAGGYTF. CDR3 sequence (DNA): TGTGCCAGCAGTCTCCTTCGAAGTGCTGGTGGCTACACCTTC.

The chain couples TRBV20-1 to TRBJ2-3; D remains ambiguous. CDR1 is DFQATT, CDR2 SNEGSKA, per germline (reference sequence). The CDR3 runs to 11 residues. V gave up 5 bases and J gave up 5 bases, with 8 bases separating them. CDR3 sequence: CSALRIDTQYF. Here the CDR3 DNA reads TGCAGTGCTCTCCGGATAGATACGCAGTATTTT.

The rearrangement joins TRBV2 to TRBJ1-2, with unresolved D. In germline, CDR1 is SNHLY, CDR2 FYNNEI. This CDR3 has 13 amino acids. Trimming left V 7 bases short and J 3 bases short, with 12 bases between. CDR3 coding DNA: TGTGCCAGCACCGACTCCGGATACTATGGCTACACCTTC. Amino acids: CASTDSGYYGYTF.

The chain has TRBV5-1 and TRBJ2-6, with D uncertain. V dropped 4 bases and J dropped 0 bases, with 8 bases sitting between them. This CDR3 spans 15 amino acids. The germline V gene encodes CDR1 SGHRS and CDR2 YFSETQ. The CDR3 loop reads CASSVESSGANVLTF. The DNA of the CDR3 is TGCGCCAGCAGCGTTGAGAGCTCTGGGGCCAACGTCCTGACTTTC.

The chain joins TRBV7-2 to TRBJ1-6, with TRBD1 identical over 7 bases. This CDR3 is built from 13 residues. Germline values: CDR1 SGHTA, CDR2 FQGNSA. V lost 5 bases to trimming and J lost 8 bases; unmatched junction nucleotides: 3. CDR3 sequence: CASSPQGYSPLHF. As DNA, the CDR3 is TGTGCCAGCAGCCCACAGGGGTATTCACCCCTCCACTTT.

This clone was observed a single time. J is TRBJ2-1 and V is TRBV5-1; 11 bases are shared with TRBD2. The germline V gene encodes CDR1 SGHRS and CDR2 YFSETQ. This CDR3 has 15 residues. J gave up 10 bases and V 0 bases, and 6 bases lay outside the gene matches. DNA for the CDR3: TGCGCCAGCAGCTTGGCCGGACTAGCGGGTGAGGAGCAGTTCTTC. This sequence encodes CASSLAGLAGEEQFF.

This clone was seen once. Different DNA sequences within this sample yield the same CDR3. The chain has TRBV5-1 and TRBJ2-1, with TRBD2 matching 10 bases. This CDR3 region has 13 residues. Looked up from germline, CDR1 is SGHRS and CDR2 is YFSETQ. Trimming at V came to 4 bases and at J to 5 bases, leaving 0 bases not matched to a gene. In nucleotides, the CDR3 is TGCGCCAGCAGCCTAGCGGGAGACAATGAGCAGTTCTTC. Protein product: CASSLAGDNEQFF.

V and J are TRBV28 and TRBJ2-2, with 8 bases that match TRBD2. Trimming removed 6 bases from V and 6 bases from J; junction bases left unmatched: 9. CDR3 length: 15 residues. Germline assignment: CDR1 MDHEN and CDR2 SYDVKM. The CDR3 spells CASSRAGVSAGELFF. CDR3 coding DNA: TGTGCCAGCAGCCGAGCGGGAGTGTCCGCCGGGGAGCTGTTTTTT.

This chain connects TRBV2 to TRBJ1-3, with no clear D. V was cut by 7 bases and J by 0 bases, with 10 bases left in between. Germline assignment: CDR1 SNHLY and CDR2 FYNNEI. The CDR3 extends over 14 amino acids. The CDR3 region has the DNA TGTGCCAGCACTCTCGATAGCTCTGGAAACACCATATATTTT. It translates to CASTLDSSGNTIYF.

The chain links TRBV10-3 to TRBJ2-7, with a tentative D call TRBD1 (5 bases). Trimming took off 6 bases at V and 2 bases at J, with 14 bases between the two ends. The germline CDR1 and CDR2 sequences are ENHRY and SYGVKD. CDR3 length: 14 residues. The CDR3 nucleotides are TGTGCCATCAGCAGGACACCTAACCCCTACGAGCAGTACTTC. Residues: CAISRTPNPYEQYF.

The chain carries TRBV5-1 and TRBJ2-7; 7 nucleotides align to TRBD2. Germline trimming cut 0 bases from V and 1 base from J; bases unmatched to any gene: 7. Germline values: CDR1 SGHRS, CDR2 YFSETQ. The CDR3 consists of 16 residues. The CDR3 is CASSLGSSGKSYEQYF. DNA of the CDR3: TGCGCCAGCAGCTTGGGGTCTAGCGGAAAATCCTACGAGCAGTACTTC.

Comment on this clone: Other nucleotide sequences from this sample produce the same CDR3. CDR3 region: CASSFGGSTGELFF. The CDR3 nucleotides read TGTGCCAGCAGCTTTGGGGGGAGCACCGGGGAGCTGTTTTTT. The rearrangement links TRBV7-3 to TRBJ2-2; maybe TRBD2 (6 bases). V was clipped by 3 bases and J by 4 bases, with 9 bases between them. This CDR3 has 14 residues. CDR1 is SGHTA, CDR2 FQGTGA, per germline.

The chain recombines TRBV9 with TRBJ2-1; D is possibly TRBD1 (6 bases). This CDR3 has 13 residues. V was clipped by 3 bases and J by 10 bases, with 14 bases between them. The germline gives CDR1 SGDLS, CDR2 YYNGEE. CDR3 DNA sequence: TGTGCCAGCAGCGGAAGAGGTGGGACAGAGCAGTTCTTC. This translates into CASSGRGGTEQFF.

The rearrangement joins TRBV18 to TRBJ2-3; 8 bases are a match to TRBD1. CDR3 length: 14 residues. Germline V gene data show CDR1 as KGHSH and CDR2 as LQKENI. The junction had 4 bases not matched to a gene; V was cut back by 3 bases and J by 5 bases. CDR3 nucleotide sequence: TGTGCCAGCTCACCGCAGGGGGCTGAAGATACGCAGTATTTT. Protein product: CASSPQGAEDTQYF.

On this clone itself: This specimen includes other DNA sequences encoding the same CDR3. The chain carries TRBV28 and TRBJ2-7; TRBD1 matches 11 bases. The CDR3 is 15 amino acids. The ends lost 6 bases at V and 2 bases at J; junction bases unmatched: 6. Germline CDR1 MDHEN, CDR2 SYDVKM. This CDR3 reads CASSLSGQGAYEQYF. For the CDR3, the DNA is TGTGCCAGCAGCCTCTCGGGACAGGGGGCCTACGAGCAGTACTTC.

The chain links TRBV9 to TRBJ1-1; TRBD1 might be the D (5 bases). The length of the CDR3 is 15 residues. V was cut by 7 bases and J by 0 bases, with 16 bases left in between. Germline-derived CDR1 and CDR2 are SGDLS and YYNGEE. The CDR3 coding sequence is TGTGCCAGCTCCCCGAGGGGAGGGGTGAACACTGAAGCTTTCTTT. Translation: CASSPRGGVNTEAFF.

This clone has just one count. The chain is built from TRBV27 and TRBJ1-5; tentatively, D is TRBD1 (5 bases). Germline V gene data show CDR1 as MNHEY and CDR2 as SMNVEV (reference sequence). Trimming shortened V by 2 bases and J by 0 bases, and 8 bases separated the two germline ends. The CDR3 consists of 15 residues. The CDR3, as DNA: TGTGCCAGCAGTTTAAGGGGAAATAGCAATCAGCCCCAGCATTTT. Translation gives CASSLRGNSNQPQHF.

This chain connects TRBV6-5 to TRBJ2-7; D is uncertain. The germline V and J ends were trimmed by 0 bases and 2 bases, with 11 bases remaining between them. Per the germline V gene, CDR1 is MNHEY and CDR2 is SVGAGI. There are 15 residues in the CDR3. DNA for the CDR3: TGTGCCAGCAGTTACTCTGCCAGGAATCCCTACGAGCAGTACTTC. Translated, it gives CASSYSARNPYEQYF.

The V and J genes are TRBV29-1 and TRBJ2-1; TRBD2 matches 8 bases. CDR1 is SQVTM, CDR2 ANQGSEA, per germline. Germline trimming cut 4 bases from V and 4 bases from J; bases unmatched to any gene: 6. This CDR3 has 14 amino acids. The CDR3 sequence is CSVAVSGSYNEQFF. The CDR3 nucleotides read TGCAGCGTTGCCGTGAGCGGGAGTTACAATGAGCAGTTCTTC.

The chain joins TRBV5-1 to TRBJ2-1; D gene ambiguous. The germline V gene encodes CDR1 SGHRS and CDR2 YFSETQ. The CDR3 sequence is 15 residues long. V shed 4 bases and J shed 0 bases, with 11 bases lying between them. The CDR3 DNA reads as TGCGCCAGCAGCCCCCGCTTCAGCTCCTACAATGAGCAGTTCTTC. This encodes CASSPRFSSYNEQFF.

The rearrangement joins TRBV13 to TRBJ1-5, with D uncertain. V dropped 5 bases and J dropped 11 bases, with 7 bases sitting between them. The CDR3 totals 10 residues. CDR1 PRHDT and CDR2 FYEKMQ come from the germline V gene (reference sequence). The CDR3 nucleotides are TGTGCCAGCAGCCGGGCGGCCCAGCATTTT. Translation: CASSRAAQHF.

The gene calls are TRBV5-1 and TRBJ1-4; D is perhaps TRBD1 (6 bases). Trimming removed 5 bases at V and 5 bases at J, with 13 bases between. The CDR3 has 14 residues. Looked up from germline, CDR1 is SGHRS and CDR2 is YFSETQ. CDR3 region: CASSYGRGNEKLFF. The CDR3 DNA is TGCGCCAGCAGTTATGGGAGGGGGAATGAAAAACTGTTTTTT.

This clone was detected only once. The chain couples TRBV11-2 to TRBJ2-3, with D hard to call. This CDR3 contains 16 residues. Germline values: CDR1 SGHAT, CDR2 FQNNGV. The V end was cut by 5 bases, the J end by 0 bases, with 15 bases between. This CDR3 is CASSPRPALSTDTQYF. The CDR3 DNA sequence: TGTGCCAGCAGCCCCCGACCAGCATTGAGCACAGATACGCAGTATTTT. Full variable domain (missing parts from reference TRBV11-2 and TRBJ2-3): EAGVAQSPRYKIIEKRQSVAFWCNPISGHATLYWYQQILGQGPKLLIQFQNNGVVDDSQLPKDRFSAERLKGVDSTLKIQPAKLEDSAVYLCASSPRPALSTDTQYFGPGTRLTVL.

This clone was seen once. The chain carries TRBV5-1 and TRBJ2-2, with TRBD2 matching 8 bases. The CDR3 consists of 15 residues. Trimming at V came to 5 bases and at J to 5 bases, leaving 8 bases not matched to a gene. Germline CDR1 SGHRS, CDR2 YFSETQ. The CDR3: CASRTGGVGTGELFF. CDR3 DNA: TGCGCCAGCAGGACGGGAGGGGTTGGTACCGGGGAGCTGTTTTTT.

The chain employs TRBV6-1 and TRBJ2-1, with a weak D call TRBD2 (6 bases). Trimming removed 4 bases at V and 1 base at J, with 8 bases between. CDR1 is MNHNS, CDR2 SASEGT, per germline. This CDR3 spans 14 amino acids. This CDR3 reads CASSVGGSYNEQFF. DNA for the CDR3: TGTGCCAGCAGTGTCGGGGGATCCTACAATGAGCAGTTCTTC.